Listed here are 10 T cell receptor beta chains from one sample, sequenced in a study of T cells in Graves' hyperthyroidism and ophthalmopathy. From RNA transcripts, TCR beta CDR3 regions were amplified. Initially, a first-round RT-PCR of the TCR CDR3 employed the HTBI primer set. TCRdb re-called the multiplex PCR reads with MiXCR, one entry per CDR3 protein. The table shows approximately 300,000 distinct CDR3 sequences, with approximately 15% occurring only once. Source material: blood. The origin of the receptors is a man under 40 with Graves' hyperthyroidism.

This clonotype was counted many times. This CDR3 is CASSQPGQGSYEQYF. CDR3 sequence (DNA): TGTGCCAGCAGCCAACCCGGACAGGGATCCTACGAGCAGTACTTC. The chain carries TRBV3-1 and TRBJ2-7; the match to TRBD1 covers 8 bases. V shed 2 bases, J shed 1 base, and the junction held 4 bases outside the gene matches. The CDR3 is made up of 15 amino acids. Germline CDR1 LGHDT, CDR2 YNNKEL (reference sequence).

This clonotype has at least ten counts. This sequence joins TRBV13 and TRBJ2-3; no clear D. Germline V gene data show CDR1 as PRHDT and CDR2 as FYEKMQ (reference sequence). The V end was cut by 4 bases, the J end by 1 base, with 3 bases between. This CDR3 region has 12 residues. The CDR3 protein is CASSWGTDTQYF. In DNA form, the CDR3 reads TGTGCCAGCAGCTGGGGCACAGATACGCAGTATTTT.

This clonotype occurred many times. The chain has TRBV28 and TRBJ2-7, with no clear D. Germline V gene sequence: CDR1 MDHEN, CDR2 SYDVKM. The CDR3 totals 12 residues. V lost 4 bases to trimming and J lost 5 bases, with 9 bases between them. The CDR3 spells CASSSLPHEQYF. For the CDR3, the DNA is TGTGCCAGCAGTTCACTCCCCCACGAGCAGTACTTC.

This clonotype was observed a handful of times. This may arise from a read error, as a much more abundant clone is one base away. V and J are TRBV19 and TRBJ1-1, with D unclear. This CDR3 spans 14 amino acids. Germline-derived CDR1 and CDR2 are LNHDA and SQIVND (reference sequence). The CDR3 reads CASTLEGLNTEASF. The CDR3 nucleotides are TGTGCCAGTACCCTGGAAGGGCTGAACACTGAAGCTTCCTTT.

The chain has TRBV4-1 and TRBJ2-1; maybe TRBD2 (7 bases). Trimming took 0 bases from V and 7 from J, leaving 16 bases between them. CDR3 length: 16 amino acids. Germline values: CDR1 MGHRA, CDR2 YSYEKL. The CDR3 loop is CASSQEPGGAGNEQFF. CDR3 sequence (DNA): TGCGCCAGCAGCCAAGAACCGGGGGGCGCGGGGAATGAGCAGTTCTTC.

In its sample, this clonotype was seen a few times. CDR3 sequence reads: CSARDLQRAQFF. In DNA, the CDR3 is TGCAGTGCTAGAGATCTGCAGCGGGCCCAGTTCTTC. This sequence joins TRBV20-1 and TRBJ2-1; weak D call: TRBD2 (6 bases). V shed 0 bases and J shed 13 bases, with 13 bases lying between them. This CDR3 has 12 residues. From germline, CDR1 is DFQATT and CDR2 SNEGSKA (reference sequence).

This clonotype was detected many times. The J gene is TRBJ2-3, the V gene TRBV27, with D uncertain. Trimming took off 2 bases at V and 1 base at J, with 7 bases between the two ends. Germline CDR1 reads MNHEY; CDR2 reads SMNVEV (reference sequence). The CDR3 has 14 amino acids. The DNA of the CDR3 is TGTGCCAGCAGTTTAGCTAGAGGCACAGATACGCAGTATTTT. Protein sequence: CASSLARGTDTQYF.

This clonotype appeared many times. The V call is TRBV5-8, the J call TRBJ2-3; TRBD2 matches at 14 bases. CDR1 and CDR2 from the germline V gene are SGHTS and YDEGEE. With V trimmed by 4 bases and J by 6 bases, 7 bases remained unmatched. This CDR3 has 16 amino acids. The CDR3 nucleotides are TGTGCCAGCAGCACGGGACTAGCGGGAGTAGGGGATACGCAGTATTTT. Its protein is CASSTGLAGVGDTQYF.

In this sample, this clonotype turned up many times. One junction end disagrees with the germline gene, perhaps due to a read error. DNA of the CDR3: TGCCAAATAAAACATGGCGGCCACAATGAGCAGTTCTTC. Its translation: CQIKHGGHNEQFF. This chain joins TRBV2 and TRBJ2-1; D unclear. This CDR3 has 13 residues. Per germline, CDR1 SNHLY and CDR2 FYNNEI.

This clonotype has at least ten counts. The V call is TRBV6-1, the J call TRBJ2-5; D possibly uses TRBD1 or TRBD2 (6 bases each). The CDR3 is 16 amino acids. V was clipped by 0 bases and J by 5 bases, with 16 bases between them. CDR1 and CDR2 (germline): MNHNS, SASEGT. The CDR3 here is CASSEAGGRVVETQYF. The CDR3, as DNA: TGTGCCAGCAGTGAAGCGGGGGGCCGGGTGGTGGAGACCCAGTACTTC.